The sequence of this T cell receptor (beta chain) was determined in a study of blood T cell repertoires in COVID-19. Libraries were prepared by immunoSEQ multiplex PCR; TCRdb keeps only in-frame clonotypes and omits some of them. Of 170,000 or so clones listed, approximately 88% are singletons. With respect to this clone: Compared with germline, one end of the junction differs, possibly owing to a read error.

The CDR3 loop spans 12 amino acids. Germline CDR1 LGHDT, CDR2 YNNKEL (reference sequence). Sequenced material: peripheral blood. The V gene is TRBV3-1 (or the pseudogene TRBV3-2), the J gene TRBJ2-2; possibly TRBD2 for D (5 bases). The clonotype originates from a woman aged 40 to 49 with COVID-19, enrolled during active disease. CDR3 amino acids: CASSPKIGELFF. The CDR3 coding sequence is TGTGCCAGCAGCCCAAAAATCGGGGAACTGTTTTTT.